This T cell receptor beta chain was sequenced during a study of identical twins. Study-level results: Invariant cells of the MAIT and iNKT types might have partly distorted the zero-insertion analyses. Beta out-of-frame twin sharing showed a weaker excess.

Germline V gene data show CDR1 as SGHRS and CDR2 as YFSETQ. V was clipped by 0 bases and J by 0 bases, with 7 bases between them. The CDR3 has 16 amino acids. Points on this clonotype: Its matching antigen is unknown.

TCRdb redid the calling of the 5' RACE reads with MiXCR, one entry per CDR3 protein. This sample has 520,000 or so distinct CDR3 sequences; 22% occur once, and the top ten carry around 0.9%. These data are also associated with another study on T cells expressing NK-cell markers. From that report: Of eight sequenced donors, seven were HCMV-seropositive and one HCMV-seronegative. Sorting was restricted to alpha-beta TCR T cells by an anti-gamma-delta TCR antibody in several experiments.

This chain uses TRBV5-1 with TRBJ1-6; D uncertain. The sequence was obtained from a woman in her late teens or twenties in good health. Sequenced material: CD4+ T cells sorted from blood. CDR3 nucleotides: TGCGCCAGCAGCTTGGGTGGGAACTCCTATAATTCACCCCTCCACTTT. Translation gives CASSLGGNSYNSPLHF.